This T cell receptor (beta chain) was sequenced in a study of T cells in localized non-small cell lung cancer. In the case of this clone: Its antigen is undetermined.

Findings of the study overall: Of the top 100 tumor clones, median around 60 were in adjacent lung, 25 to 30 among its top 100. Greater T cell density in blood accompanied longer overall survival. Uninvolved adjacent lung, not tumor, had the highest T cell clonality.

Assay: immunoSEQ multiplex PCR; the TCRdb copy retains only in-frame clones and omits some. The profile shows about 43,000 clones, 90% to 95% of them singletons. This sequence was found in a woman aged 35-75 years with stage II lung adenocarcinoma. Source: PBMCs, taken before any cancer treatment.

The CDR3 is CASSLGGGAEAFF. The DNA of the CDR3 is TGTGCCAGCAGCTTAGGGGGGGGAGCTGAAGCTTTCTTT. This chain links TRBV11-3 with TRBJ1-1, with D possibly matching TRBD1 (5 bases). In germline, CDR1 is SGHNT, CDR2 YENEEA. Trimming shortened V by 1 base and J by 6 bases, and 9 bases separated the two germline ends. The CDR3 spans 13 residues.